This section outlines one TCR beta chain sequence together with its context. This clonotype was seen many times. Its antigen remains undetermined. Base qualities are not provided; no much larger clone lies one nucleotide away. The data are from a study of T cells in Graves' hyperthyroidism and ophthalmopathy (dated by TCRdb to the late 2010s). Notes on the research overall: Peripheral blood was collected at initial diagnosis, before any treatment. After sampling, hyperthyroidism patients received methimazole starting at 30 mg daily, and ophthalmopathy patients received high-dose intravenous methylprednisolone. A discovery cohort of fewer than 110 patients, fewer than 50 with Graves' ophthalmopathy and fewer than 65 with stable Graves' hyperthyroidism, was used to find distinguishing TCR V-J signatures. In addition, the study compared T-cell repertoires in thyroid tissue and in blood from over 5 Graves' hyperthyroidism patients. TCR Vbeta CDR3 sequencing of 140 or so peripheral blood samples (under 45 ophthalmopathy, 75 to 80 hyperthyroidism and some 17 progressor patients) is reported in the paper. The 100 discovery patients were randomly split 7:3 into training and test sets. Whether ophthalmopathy could be predicted prospectively was tested in an independent validation cohort made up of 18 to 20 hyperthyroidism patients plus 17 patients who later progressed to ophthalmopathy.

On the study overall, not on this receptor specifically: A model built on a 13 V-J signature distinguished ophthalmopathy from stable hyperthyroidism, reaching roughly 88% sensitivity and under 84% specificity in cross-validation and 80%/75% in testing. Most expanded thyroid clonotypes (frequency above 0.001) were also found in blood, which suggests that blood repertoires may mirror thyroid immune responses. No statistical method was used to set the sample size in advance, and investigators knew the group allocation. In validation, the model predicted progression to ophthalmopathy with 65% to 71% sensitivity and around 72% specificity, a median of 6.5 months before onset.

Stable Graves' hyperthyroidism was defined as the absence of progression to ophthalmopathy over 18 months of follow-up. Hyperthyroidism patients were newly diagnosed, with disease duration under 2 months, and aged 18 to 65 years. The study excluded patients with uncontrolled infections, other autoimmune diseases, pregnancy or lactation. Diagnoses were based on clinical symptoms, serum thyroxine and TRAb, thyroid ultrasound and orbital computed tomography. Ficoll-Paque density gradient centrifugation was used to isolate PBMCs from about 9 ml of fresh peripheral blood. Total RNA was extracted with Trizol reagent, and quality was checked on an Agilent 2100 Bioanalyzer. The TCR beta CDR3 regions were amplified from the RNA transcripts. The TCR CDR3 was subjected to a first round of RT-PCR using the HTBI primer set and the Qiagen OneStep RT-PCR kit. Libraries were constructed in a second round of multiplex PCR, after which size selection and purification were performed. Paired-end sequencing of the libraries was performed with 100 bp reads on an Illumina HiSeq2000. The study's own analysis went as follows. SOAPnuke was used to process the raw data, removing reads that contained adapters or uncalled bases, had a mean Phred below 15, or lacked an exact match to the constant primer or identifier. High-quality paired reads were merged with COPE v1.2.5, and unique nucleotide sequences were defined as clonotypes. MiTCR v1.1 was used to align the clonotypes against IMGT TRBV, TRBD and TRBJ reference segments. The analysis was restricted to V-J combinations with a frequency above 0.0001, which together covered 99% to 99.2% of the repertoires. A TCS score was defined as the ratio of F50 (clonal expansion) to E x V (chaos), with BLOSUM62-based TCRdist applied between CDR3 peptides within each V-J. Welch's t-statistics and random forest reduced roughly 540 V-J features to roughly 13, which were used in a naive Bayes classifier (R e1071). Clones were called with MiXCR by TCRdb after fastp trimmed the public reads at Q25, and only in-frame beta chains were retained. Each entry is one CDR3 protein sequence, shown with its most common DNA and genes. The V and J calls reflect TCRdb's pipeline rather than the authors' work. For this sample the table gives some 440,000 distinct CDR3 sequences, of which 15% to 17% were detected only once. The ten most abundant clones make up 7.5% to 8% of the sample.

Reading from cysteine to phenylalanine, the CDR3 counts 11 amino acids. Only CDR3 DNA is held: 33 bases, read in frame from base 1. Trimming at the junction amounts to 5 bases on V and 9 bases on J, and the germline ends lie 8 bases apart. The germline V gene encodes CDR1 SEHNR and CDR2 FQNEAQ (reference sequence). The sample taken for sequencing was blood. Recombination linked TRBV7-9 to TRBJ2-1, with a weak D call of TRBD1 (5 bases match). This TCR was sampled from a woman aged 18-35 years with Graves' hyperthyroidism. The CDR3 has the sequence CASSETAEQFF. The base sequence is TGTGCCAGCAGCGAGACAGCTGAGCAGTTCTTC.